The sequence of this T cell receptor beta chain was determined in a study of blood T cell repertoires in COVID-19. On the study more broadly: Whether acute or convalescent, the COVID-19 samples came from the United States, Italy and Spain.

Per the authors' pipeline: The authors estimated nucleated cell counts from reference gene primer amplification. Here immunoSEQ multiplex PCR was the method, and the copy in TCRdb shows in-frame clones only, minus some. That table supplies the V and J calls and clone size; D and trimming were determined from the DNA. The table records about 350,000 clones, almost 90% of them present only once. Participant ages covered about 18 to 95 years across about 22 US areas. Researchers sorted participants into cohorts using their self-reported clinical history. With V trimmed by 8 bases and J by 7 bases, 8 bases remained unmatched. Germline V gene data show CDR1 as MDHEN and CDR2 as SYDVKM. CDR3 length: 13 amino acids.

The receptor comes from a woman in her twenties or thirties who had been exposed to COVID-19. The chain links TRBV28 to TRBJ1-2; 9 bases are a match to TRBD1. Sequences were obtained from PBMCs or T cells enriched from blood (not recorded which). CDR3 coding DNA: TGTGCCAGCGGGGGACAGGGAAATCGTGGCTACACCTTC. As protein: CASGGQGNRGYTF.